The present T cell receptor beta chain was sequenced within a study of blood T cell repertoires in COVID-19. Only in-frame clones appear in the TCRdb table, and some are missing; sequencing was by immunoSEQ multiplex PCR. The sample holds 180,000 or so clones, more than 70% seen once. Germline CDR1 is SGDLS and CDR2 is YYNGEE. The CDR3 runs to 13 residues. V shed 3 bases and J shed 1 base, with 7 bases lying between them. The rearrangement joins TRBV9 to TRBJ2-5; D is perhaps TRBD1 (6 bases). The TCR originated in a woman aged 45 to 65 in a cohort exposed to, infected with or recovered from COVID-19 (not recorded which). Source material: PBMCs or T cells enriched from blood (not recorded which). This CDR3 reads CASSGGPQETQYF. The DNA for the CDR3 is TGTGCCAGCAGCGGGGGGCCCCAAGAGACCCAGTACTTC.